These 19 T cell receptor beta chains share one sample of origin, sequenced in a study of identical twins. TCRdb reprocessed the 5' RACE reads with MiXCR, giving one entry per CDR3 protein. The table shows approximately 250,000 distinct CDR3 sequences, with roughly 7.1% occurring only once. The same data also contributed to another study, on T cells expressing NK-cell markers.

Sample: CD8+ T cells sorted from blood. The receptors here all came from a woman in her late teens or twenties in good health.

The chain has TRBV4-1 and TRBJ2-7; D assignment may be TRBD1 or TRBD2 (5 bases each). CDR1 and CDR2 (germline): MGHRA, YSYEKL. V gave up 3 bases and J gave up 2 bases, with 11 bases separating them. This CDR3 is 14 amino acids long. Written as DNA, the CDR3 is TGCGCCAGCAGCCATCGGGACGGCGCCTACGAGCAGTACTTC. It yields the protein CASSHRDGAYEQYF.

The V call is TRBV19, the J call TRBJ1-1; 10 bases fit TRBD1. CDR3 length: 15 amino acids. Germline trimming cut 5 bases from V and 5 bases from J; bases unmatched to any gene: 8. Looked up from germline, CDR1 is LNHDA and CDR2 is SQIVND (reference sequence). The DNA of the CDR3 is TGTGCCAGTAGTCCCAGGGACAGGGGAGGAACTGAAGCTTTCTTT. This encodes CASSPRDRGGTEAFF.

The chain is built from TRBV20-1 and TRBJ2-2, with 7 nucleotides matching TRBD2. J was trimmed by 2 bases and V by 5 bases; bases with no gene match: 20. Germline CDR1 DFQATT, CDR2 SNEGSKA (reference sequence). The CDR3 is made up of 19 amino acids. CDR3 in amino acids: CSAPKRISVASGNTGELFF. The CDR3 DNA reads as TGCAGTGCTCCGAAGAGGATTTCGGTCGCTAGCGGCAACACCGGGGAGCTGTTTTTT.

This clonotype was observed at least ten times. The V gene is TRBV29-1, the J gene TRBJ1-2, with a weak D call TRBD1 (6 bases). V lost 5 bases, J lost 6 bases, and 10 bases lay in between. CDR3 length: 11 amino acids. CDR1 and CDR2 (germline): SQVTM, ANQGSEA. The CDR3 sequence is CSVQTGDGYTF. The DNA for the CDR3 is TGCAGCGTTCAGACAGGCGATGGCTACACCTTC.

The chain couples TRBV15 to TRBJ2-5; D not resolved. Trimming left V 1 base short and J 2 bases short, with 5 bases between. The CDR3 loop spans 13 amino acids. Germline lookup yields CDR1 LNHNV and CDR2 YYDKDF (reference sequence). CDR3 in amino acids: CATSRVQQETQYF. The CDR3 region has the DNA TGTGCCACCAGCAGAGTCCAGCAAGAGACCCAGTACTTC.

This clonotype was seen more than once but under ten times. The chain employs TRBV24-1 and TRBJ2-7, with TRBD2 matching 10 bases. The CDR3 runs to 14 residues. The germline CDR1 and CDR2 sequences are KGHDR and SFDVKD. V was clipped by 9 bases and J by 2 bases; unmatched bases: 6. The CDR3 DNA reads as TGTGCCACCCCCGGACTAGCGGAGACCTACGAGCAGTACTTC. Amino acids: CATPGLAETYEQYF.

This clonotype has just a few counts. This chain links TRBV12-3 or TRBV12-4 with TRBJ2-3; 9 nucleotides match TRBD1. J gave up 5 bases and V 7 bases, and 13 bases lay outside the gene matches. The length of the CDR3 is 16 residues. The CDR3 protein is CASTDSGTGYEDTQYF. As DNA, the CDR3 is TGTGCCAGCACCGACTCCGGGACAGGGTACGAAGATACGCAGTATTTT.

In its sample, this clonotype was seen a few times. V and J are TRBV7-6 and TRBJ2-5, with D possibly TRBD1 on 5 matching bases. Germline loops: CDR1 SGHVS, CDR2 FNYEAQ. With 5 bases removed from V and 7 bases from J, the gap between germline ends came to 11 bases. This CDR3 is built from 12 residues. The CDR3 nucleotides are TGTGCCAGCAGCCAAGGACACCCGACCCAGTACTTC. It codes for CASSQGHPTQYF.

This clonotype was detected only a few times. V gene TRBV27 combines with J gene TRBJ1-2, with D tentatively TRBD1 (6 bases). The germline V gene has CDR1 MNHEY and CDR2 SMNVEV (reference sequence). V was clipped by 6 bases and J by 8 bases, with 19 bases between them. The CDR3 spans 14 residues. CDR3 bases: TGTGCCAGCAGGGTCTCCAGGGGCCCCTACGGCTACACCTTC. The encoded protein is CASRVSRGPYGYTF.

The sample holds a few counts of this clonotype. V gene TRBV6-1 combines with J gene TRBJ1-2; the D is unclear. This CDR3 spans 17 amino acids. CDR1 and CDR2 (germline): MNHNS, SASEGT. Trimming took 2 bases from V and 7 from J, leaving 23 bases between them. The chain's CDR3 is CASSELSCQAFRGGYTF. CDR3 sequence (DNA): TGTGCCAGCAGTGAACTTAGCTGCCAGGCTTTCCGTGGTGGCTACACCTTC.

This clonotype was seen many times. The junction differs from germline at one of its ends, possibly a read error. J is TRBJ2-5 and V is TRBV27, with TRBD2 matching over 15 bases. The germline CDR1 and CDR2 sequences are MNHEY and SMNVEV (reference sequence). The length of the CDR3 is 15 residues. CDR3 protein: CASSFGTSGRETQYF. CDR3 bases: TGTGCTAGCAGTTTCGGGACTAGCGGGAGGGAGACCCAGTACTTC.

There are many counts of this clonotype. The chain is built from TRBV7-9 and TRBJ2-7, with TRBD1 as a possible D gene (5 bases). Per germline, CDR1 SEHNR and CDR2 FQNEAQ (reference sequence). This CDR3 has 11 residues. V shed 5 bases and J shed 5 bases, with 7 bases lying between them. The CDR3 bases are TGTGCCAGCAGCCCAGGGAACGAGCAGTACTTC. Residues: CASSPGNEQYF.

The J gene is TRBJ2-7, the V gene TRBV11-2; D is perhaps TRBD1 (6 bases). Deletions cut 5 bases from V and 5 bases from J, with 16 bases between. Germline V gene data show CDR1 as SGHAT and CDR2 as FQNNGV. This CDR3 contains 14 residues. Here the CDR3 DNA reads TGTGCCAGCAGCATTTCGACAGGTGGAAACGAGCAGTACTTC. This sequence encodes CASSISTGGNEQYF.

This clonotype was observed a handful of times. The chain joins TRBV6-5 to TRBJ1-2; D perhaps matches TRBD1 (6 bases). The ends were cut back, 3 bases at V and 8 bases at J, with 19 bases in the middle. CDR1 MNHEY and CDR2 SVGAGI come from the germline V gene. This CDR3 has 15 residues. The CDR3, as DNA: TGTGCCAGCAGTTATAAGTTGGGGGCTTCAAGGGGCTACACCTTC. Translated: CASSYKLGASRGYTF.

In its sample, this clonotype was seen many times. The V and J genes are TRBV5-1 and TRBJ2-7; D is unresolved. The germline V and J ends were trimmed by 0 bases and 2 bases, with 12 bases remaining between them. From germline, CDR1 is SGHRS and CDR2 YFSETQ. The CDR3 has 15 residues. The CDR3 DNA sequence: TGCGCCAGCAGCTTGGAACCCGCACCCCCCTACGAGCAGTACTTC. This encodes CASSLEPAPPYEQYF.

The V and J genes are TRBV29-1 and TRBJ2-1; possibly TRBD1 or TRBD2 for D (5 bases each). The germline V gene has CDR1 SQVTM and CDR2 ANQGSEA. V lost 5 bases and J lost 4, with 15 bases in between. CDR3 size: 14 residues. CDR3 in DNA: TGCAGCGTTTCCGAGGGGCAGGGTTACAATGAGCAGTTCTTC. Residues: CSVSEGQGYNEQFF.

This clonotype was found a few times. This chain connects TRBV6-1 to TRBJ1-2; no firm D call. Trimming shortened V by 4 bases and J by 4 bases, and 13 bases separated the two germline ends. Germline CDR1 is MNHNS and CDR2 is SASEGT. The CDR3 sequence is 14 residues long. The CDR3 reads CASSVGMQFYGYTF. The CDR3 DNA reads TGTGCCAGCAGTGTAGGGATGCAGTTCTATGGCTACACCTTC.

This sequence joins TRBV7-6 and TRBJ2-7; TRBD2 matches at 8 bases. This CDR3 comprises 15 residues. Trimming removed 5 bases from V and 4 bases from J; junction bases left unmatched: 10. Germline V gives CDR1 SGHVS, CDR2 FNYEAQ. CDR3 coding DNA: TGTGCCAGCAGCCTGCCGGGGGTAGCGGGGTACGAGCAGTACTTC. Its protein product is CASSLPGVAGYEQYF.

This clonotype was picked up many times. This rearrangement joins TRBV7-9 to TRBJ2-7; tentative D call: TRBD1 (6 bases). Germline V gene data show CDR1 as SEHNR and CDR2 as FQNEAQ (reference sequence). The CDR3 loop spans 12 amino acids. V was shortened by 5 bases and J by 6 bases, with 11 bases between the two germline ends. The CDR3 loop reads CASSLQGTEQYF. The CDR3 bases are TGTGCCAGCAGCCTACAGGGTACCGAGCAGTACTTC.